The 14 T cell receptor beta chains reported below all come from one sample, sequenced in a study of cytomegalovirus exposure and HLA in healthy donors. Primers: 60 Vbeta forward and 13 Jbeta reverse. The method was immunoSEQ multiplex PCR; TCRdb's version includes in-frame clones alone and lacks a portion of them. The sample records about 210,000 clones, roughly 82% being singletons. Sample: PBMCs. These receptor sequences come from a man aged 40-49 years in good health and CMV-seropositive.

The chain recombines TRBV7-2 with TRBJ2-7; no clear D. Trimming removed 1 base at V and 6 bases at J, with 10 bases between. Germline assignment: CDR1 SGHTA and CDR2 FQGNSA. The CDR3 covers 13 residues. The CDR3 nucleotides are TGTGCCAGCAGCTTAGTCACATCTCGCGAGCAGTACTTC. Its translation is CASSLVTSREQYF.

A note on this clone: The same CDR3 can be traced to other DNA sequences in this sample. The chain has TRBV19 and TRBJ2-1; 10 bases map to TRBD2. The CDR3 is 15 residues long. The V gene's germline CDR1 is LNHDA and CDR2 SQIVND (reference sequence). The V and J ends lost 0 bases and 4 bases, in that order; junction bases with no gene match: 0. Written as DNA, the CDR3 is TGTGCCAGTAGTATAGATAGCGGGAGGTACAATGAGCAGTTCTTC. This encodes CASSIDSGRYNEQFF. The entire variable domain, with the rest obtained from reference TRBV19 and TRBJ2-1, is as follows: DGGITQSPKYLFRKEGQNVTLSCEQNLNHDAMYWYRQDPGQGLRLIYYSQIVNDFQKGDIAEGYSVSREKKESFPLTVTSAQKNPTAFYLCASSIDSGRYNEQFFGPGTRLTVL.

The chain uses TRBV19 and TRBJ2-2, with TRBD2 identical over 9 bases. The CDR3 is made up of 15 amino acids. The junction had 4 bases not matched to a gene; V was cut back by 3 bases and J by 5 bases. The germline CDR1 and CDR2 sequences are LNHDA and SQIVND (reference sequence). The CDR3 reads CASSISLAGTGELFF. DNA of the CDR3: TGTGCCAGTAGTATCTCCCTAGCGGGGACCGGGGAGCTGTTTTTT.

V is TRBV7-9 and J is TRBJ2-5; TRBD2 agrees at 7 bases. Germline CDR1 is SEHNR and CDR2 is FQNEAQ (reference sequence). The CDR3 length is 14 residues. The trim removed 2 bases at V and 5 bases at J, leaving 5 bases unmatched. This chain's CDR3 is CASSLREAGETQYF. The CDR3 DNA reads TGTGCCAGCAGCTTACGGGAGGCCGGGGAGACCCAGTACTTC.

This chain links TRBV6-5 with TRBJ2-2; 9 bases line up with TRBD1. This CDR3 has 15 amino acids. The germline gives CDR1 MNHEY, CDR2 SVGAGI. V shed 3 bases, J shed 5 bases, and the junction held 4 bases outside the gene matches. The CDR3 protein is CASSYSGTGTGELFF. CDR3 nucleotides: TGTGCCAGCAGTTATAGTGGGACAGGGACCGGGGAGCTGTTTTTT.

The V call is TRBV30, the J call TRBJ1-5; D remains ambiguous. The germline V gene encodes CDR1 GTSNPN and CDR2 SVGIG (reference sequence). The CDR3 loop spans 13 amino acids. Trimming stripped 4 bases from V and 6 bases from J, with 13 bases between. Written as DNA, the CDR3 is TGTGCCTGGACACGGCAGGAGGGTCAGCCCCAGCATTTT. Protein sequence: CAWTRQEGQPQHF.

The chain links TRBV4-2 to TRBJ2-1; 11 nucleotides align to TRBD2. The CDR3 loop spans 17 amino acids. Germline CDR1 LGHNA, CDR2 YNFKEQ. V dropped 3 bases and J dropped 4; count of bases not matched to a gene: 8. In DNA form, the CDR3 reads TGTGCCAGCAGCCAGGGTACCGGGACTAGCGGATACAATGAGCAGTTCTTC. This gives the protein CASSQGTGTSGYNEQFF.

The chain recombines TRBV6-1 with TRBJ2-7; 11 positions agree with TRBD2. The ends lost 3 bases at V and 3 bases at J; junction bases unmatched: 4. The CDR3 loop spans 15 amino acids. CDR1 is MNHNS, CDR2 SASEGT, per germline. CDR3: CASSETTSGIYEQYF. Here the CDR3 DNA reads TGTGCCAGCAGTGAGACGACTAGCGGGATCTACGAGCAGTACTTC.

The V gene is TRBV5-4, the J gene TRBJ2-1, with 8 bases fitting TRBD1. CDR1 and CDR2 (germline): SGHNT, YYREEE (reference sequence). The trim removed 4 bases at V and 4 bases at J, leaving 10 bases unmatched. The length of the CDR3 is 16 residues. CDR3 nucleotides: TGTGCCAGCAGCACCCAACCGGGACAGGCGTACAATGAGCAGTTCTTC. Encoded protein: CASSTQPGQAYNEQFF.

The chain joins TRBV19 to TRBJ2-2; the match to TRBD2 covers 9 bases. After removal of 4 bases from V and 2 bases from J, the junction contained 5 bases not matched to a gene. In germline, CDR1 is LNHDA, CDR2 SQIVND (reference sequence). This CDR3 has 16 residues. The CDR3 here is CASSTSGTRNTGELFF. CDR3 nucleotide sequence: TGTGCCAGTAGTACTAGCGGGACTCGTAACACCGGGGAGCTGTTTTTT.

The chain recombines TRBV7-3 with TRBJ2-5, with a possible D match to TRBD2 (6 bases). The CDR3 is made up of 13 amino acids. Deletions cut 5 bases from V and 4 bases from J, with 11 bases between. The germline CDR1 and CDR2 sequences are SGHTA and FQGTGA. The CDR3 region has the DNA TGTGCCAGCAGCCCCTTGGGAGGAGAGACCCAGTACTTC. It yields the protein CASSPLGGETQYF.

V and J are TRBV6-1 and TRBJ1-3, with 10 bases aligning to TRBD1. CDR1 MNHNS and CDR2 SASEGT come from the germline V gene. The trim removed 6 bases at V and 2 bases at J, leaving 4 bases unmatched. This CDR3 comprises 15 residues. DNA for the CDR3: TGTGCCAGCAGCCAAGGGACAGGGGCTGGAAACACCATATATTTT. It specifies CASSQGTGAGNTIYF.

CDR3 nucleotide sequence: TGCGCCAGCAGCTTGACAGGGGAAGGTCAGCCCCAGCATTTT. Its translation is CASSLTGEGQPQHF. This chain connects TRBV5-1 to TRBJ1-5; 7 bases agree with TRBD1. The CDR3 is 14 residues long. CDR1 and CDR2 (germline): SGHRS, YFSETQ. The trim removed 1 base at V and 6 bases at J, leaving 4 bases unmatched.

V usage is TRBV27 and J usage is TRBJ1-1; 8 bases line up with TRBD1. CDR3 length: 15 residues. The germline V gene encodes CDR1 MNHEY and CDR2 SMNVEV (reference sequence). V gave up 5 bases and J gave up 1 base; unmatched junction bases: 6. As DNA, the CDR3 is TGTGCCAGCAGTCCGATGGACAGGGCGAACACTGAAGCTTTCTTT. This gives the protein CASSPMDRANTEAFF.